This T cell receptor beta chain was retrieved from a study of regulatory T cells in long-lasting Graves disease. The CDR3 has 15 amino acids. Germline assignment: CDR1 SGHTA and CDR2 FQGNSA. V was pared by 7 bases and J by 7 bases, with 22 bases between. Overall study results and limits: Patients with persistent disease shared 2,900 or so public clonotypes, outpacing the roughly 1,000 shared by new patients.

Library construction for TCR beta used iRepertoire HTBI primers and Arm-PCR of CDR3 regions. Using its own MiXCR run on the multiplex PCR reads, TCRdb lists one record per CDR3 protein. The table lists approximately 400,000 distinct CDR3 sequences, roughly a quarter of them singletons. At least ten counts were recorded for this clonotype. The antigen is not known. Time point described: persistent/refractory GD, antithyroid drugs over 5 years with positive TRAb. Making the TCR library involved RNA that had been extracted from PBMCs. The chain carries TRBV7-2 and TRBJ1-2; D unclear. This TCR was recovered from a female donor with Graves disease. Sequenced material: peripheral blood mononuclear cells (PBMCs), taken when the disease was refractory, from a patient treated with antithyroid drugs. Written as DNA, the CDR3 is TGTGCCAGCATGGCCCCGGCGGAGTCCCTATCTGGCTACACCTTC. Translating it yields CASMAPAESLSGYTF.